A selection of T cell receptor beta chains follows, all from one sample in a study of blood T cell repertoires in COVID-19. Profiled with immunoSEQ multiplex PCR; TCRdb holds only in-frame clones, not every one. The sample has more than 110,000 clones, around 81% seen once. The sequenced sample was peripheral blood. These receptors came from a human donor in a cohort sampled during active COVID-19. Each CDR3 is given with its conserved first and last residue. Each record gives: J gene, V gene, clone size, D gene, CDR3 length, CDR3 protein, CDR3 DNA. A D gene is named only where the DNA matches it firmly. Size values are once, few and many counts, or a class for expanded clones, and some rows have none.

TRBJ1-5 | TRBV28 | NA | NA | 16 | CASSPSSGSSNQPQHF | TGTGCCAGCAGTCCCTCCAGCGGCAGTAGCAATCAGCCCCAGCATTTT
TRBJ1-1 | TRBV9 | NA | NA | 15 | CASSAMGLPKTEAFF | TGTGCCAGCAGCGCGATGGGACTTCCTAAAACTGAAGCTTTCTTT
TRBJ2-2 | TRBV5-1 | once | NA | 15 | CASSLVAGSIGELFF | TGCGCCAGCAGCTTGGTGGCAGGGTCAATCGGGGAGCTGTTTTTT
TRBJ1-1 | TRBV2 | NA | TRBD1 | 14 | CASNRDRGNTEAFF | TGTGCCAGCAACCGGGACAGGGGTAACACTGAAGCTTTCTTT
TRBJ1-4 | TRBV4-2 | NA | NA | 15 | CASSRHREMDEKLFF | TGTGCCAGCAGCCGCCACAGGGAGATGGATGAAAAACTGTTTTTT
TRBJ1-1 | TRBV7-3 | NA | NA | 13 | CASSPPGGTEAFF | TGTGCCAGCAGCCCCCCCGGGGGCACTGAAGCTTTCTTT
TRBJ2-6 | TRBV19 | NA | TRBD1 | 17 | CASSNRGHSSGANVLTF | TGTGCCAGTAGTAACAGGGGCCACAGCTCTGGGGCCAACGTCCTGACTTTC
TRBJ2-3 | TRBV18 | NA | TRBD2 | 16 | CASSPRLAGATDTQYF | TGTGCCAGCTCACCGCGGCTAGCGGGGGCCACAGATACGCAGTATTTT
TRBJ1-1 | TRBV19 | NA | TRBD1 | 21 | CASSIPPGTGGFSSSGTEAFF | TGTGCCAGTAGTATACCTCCGGGGACAGGGGGCTTCTCGTCTTCGGGGACTGAAGCTTTCTTT
TRBJ2-7 | TRBV20-1 | NA | NA | 13 | CSASAGNPYEQYF | TGCAGTGCTAGTGCAGGGAATCCCTACGAGCAGTACTTC
TRBJ1-3 | TRBV28 | NA | TRBD1 | 12 | CASGTGDVSIYF | TGTGCCAGCGGGACAGGCGACGTTTCCATATATTTT
TRBJ2-1 | TRBV9 | few | TRBD2 | 14 | CASSREGPHYEQFF | TGTGCCAGCAGCCGGGAGGGGCCGCACTATGAGCAGTTCTTC
TRBJ1-1 | TRBV10-3 | NA | NA | 13 | CAITQTENTEAFF | TGTGCCATCACCCAAACAGAGAACACTGAAGCTTTCTTT
TRBJ1-5 | TRBV6-6 | NA | TRBD1 | 15 | CASRENRGRSQPQHF | TGTGCCAGCAGGGAGAACAGGGGGCGCAGTCAGCCCCAGCATTTT
TRBJ2-3 | TRBV7-2 | NA | NA | 14 | CASSLAGRSDTQYF | TGTGCCAGCAGCTTAGCGGGGCGCTCAGATACGCAGTATTTT
TRBJ1-2 | TRBV9 | NA | NA | 15 | CASSVGLGGSYGYTF | TGTGCCAGCAGCGTAGGATTGGGAGGTAGCTATGGCTACACCTTC
TRBJ2-1 | TRBV5-1 | few | TRBD1 | 14 | CASRSGQGYNEQFF | TGCGCCAGCAGGAGTGGACAGGGGTACAATGAGCAGTTCTTC
TRBJ2-1 | TRBV5-1 | NA | NA | 15 | CASSLASSSYNEQFF | TGCGCCAGCAGCTTGGCCTCGAGCTCCTACAATGAGCAGTTCTTC
TRBJ1-2 | TRBV29-1 | NA | TRBD1 | 13 | CSVVAGGFYGYTF | TGCAGCGTTGTAGCAGGGGGTTTCTATGGCTACACCTTC
TRBJ2-5 | TRBV3-1/TRBV3-2 | few | TRBD1 | 15 | CASSQATGGVETQYF | TGTGCCAGCAGCCAAGCGACAGGGGGCGTTGAGACCCAGTACTTC
TRBJ1-1 | TRBV4-1 | NA | NA | 16 | CASSQGGRGQRTEAFF | TGCGCCAGCAGCCAAGGAGGGCGGGGCCAGAGGACTGAAGCTTTCTTT
TRBJ2-2 | TRBV19 | NA | TRBD2 | 17 | CASQTLAGARNTGELFF | TGTGCCAGTCAAACACTAGCGGGGGCCAGGAACACCGGGGAGCTGTTTTTT
TRBJ2-5 | TRBV4-1 | NA | TRBD2 | 16 | CASSLDRQAGEETQYF | TGCGCCAGCAGCCTCGACAGGCAAGCGGGGGAAGAGACCCAGTACTTC
TRBJ2-2 | TRBV7-3 | NA | TRBD1 | 18 | CASSLLGQGASFTGELFF | TGTGCCAGCAGCTTACTCGGACAGGGGGCGTCTTTCACCGGGGAGCTGTTTTTT
TRBJ2-1 | TRBV19 | few | TRBD1 | 14 | CASRPGTGYNEQFF | TGTGCCAGTAGACCCGGGACAGGATACAATGAGCAGTTCTTC
TRBJ1-4 | TRBV6-5 | NA | NA | 15 | CASSYSYSPEEKLFF | TGTGCCAGCAGTTACTCTTACAGCCCCGAGGAAAAACTGTTTTTT
TRBJ2-3 | TRBV2 | NA | TRBD2 | 14 | CASSEGAGADTQYF | TGTGCCAGCAGTGAAGGAGCGGGGGCAGATACGCAGTATTTT
TRBJ1-1 | TRBV7-3 | NA | NA | 12 | CASSLDGTEAFF | TGTGCCAGCAGCTTAGATGGGACAGAAGCTTTCTTT
TRBJ2-7 | TRBV2 | NA | TRBD1 | 14 | CASSQLGDSYEQYF | TGTGCCAGCAGCCAACTGGGGGACAGCTACGAGCAGTACTTC
TRBJ2-5 | TRBV29-1 | NA | NA | 12 | CSAQGLQETQYF | TGCAGCGCACAGGGCCTCCAAGAGACCCAGTACTTC
TRBJ2-1 | TRBV18 | NA | TRBD2 | 16 | CASSPTGGGAGGEQFF | TGTGCCAGCTCACCAACGGGCGGGGGGGCAGGAGGAGAGCAGTTCTTC
TRBJ1-5 | TRBV6-2/TRBV6-3 | once | NA | 12 | CASSTGKQPQHF | TGTGCCAGCAGCACAGGGAAACAGCCCCAGCATTTT
TRBJ1-4 | TRBV19 | NA | TRBD1 | 13 | CASSWTGGEKLFF | TGTGCCAGTAGTTGGACAGGGGGGGAAAAACTGTTTTTT
TRBJ2-7 | TRBV3-1/TRBV3-2 | once | NA | 13 | CASSLGRGYEQYF | TGTGCCAGCAGCCTTGGACGGGGCTACGAGCAGTACTTC
TRBJ2-3 | TRBV5-6 | NA | NA | 16 | CASSLARDSSTDTQYF | TGTGCCAGCAGCTTGGCCAGGGACTCTAGCACAGATACGCAGTATTTT
TRBJ1-4 | TRBV5-1 | NA | TRBD1 | 15 | CASSISGTGEEKLFF | TGCGCCAGCAGCATCTCCGGGACAGGGGAAGAAAAACTGTTTTTT
TRBJ1-5 | TRBV11-2 | NA | TRBD1 | 13 | CASSWDRAQPQHF | TGTGCCAGCAGTTGGGACAGGGCTCAGCCCCAGCATTTT
TRBJ2-2 | TRBV18 | few | NA | 13 | CASSPTGTGELFF | TGTGCCAGCTCACCAACTGGCACCGGGGAGCTGTTTTTT